Sequencing of this T cell receptor (beta chain) was carried out in a study of cytomegalovirus exposure and HLA in healthy donors. General study points: The Asian-associated ancestry cluster reportedly had fewer N-insertions than the roughly 700-donor mean in a later analysis.

Primers: 60 Vbeta forward and 13 Jbeta reverse. Clones were sequenced by immunoSEQ multiplex PCR, and TCRdb holds only the in-frame ones, with some missing. The repertoire holds 150,000 or so clones, approximately 80% seen once, with more than 1.5% in the top ten. In nominal health when sampled, donors likely had unrecorded immune exposures nonetheless. V gave up 6 bases and J gave up 2 bases, with 14 bases separating them. The CDR3 is made up of 14 amino acids. CDR1 WSHSY and CDR2 SAAADI come from the germline V gene. A remark on this clone: The antigen remains undetermined.

The sequence came from a man between 18 and 35 years old in good health and CMV-seronegative. J is TRBJ2-7 and V is TRBV10-2; TRBD2 is a possible D gene (6 bases). Source material: PBMCs. CDR3 amino acids: CASRPGSIPYEQYF. CDR3 sequence (DNA): TGCGCCAGCAGGCCCGGGAGTATACCCTACGAGCAGTACTTC.